The rows below give T cell receptor beta chains drawn from one sample of a study of OX40 agonist ivuxolimab in advanced cancers. Assay used: immunoSEQ multiplex PCR; TCRdb lists only in-frame clones, some missing. The data contain around 67,000 clones, almost 85% of them singletons. The starting material was CD4+ or CD8+ T cells sorted from blood, obtained in a trial of the OX40 agonist ivuxolimab. The source is an adult with an advanced solid tumor such as melanoma, head and neck, liver or kidney cancer. The CDR3 runs from the conserved cysteine through the conserved F or W. The D gene is left open where the match is weak. Where a row states a size, it is once, few, many or the class of an expanded clone; other rows omit it.

d_call	v_call	j_call	clone_size	cdr3_aa	cdr3_nt
NA	TRBV2	TRBJ2-3	once	CASSRQSGDTQYF	TGTGCCAGCAGTCGACAGTCGGGAGATACGCAGTATTTT
NA	TRBV7-9	TRBJ2-2	NA	CASTTISGGVFGELFF	TGTGCCAGCACCACTATTAGCGGAGGGGTGTTCGGGGAGCTGTTTTTT
TRBD1	TRBV9	TRBJ2-7	NA	CASSVTGQFLSEQYF	TGTGCCAGCAGCGTAACGGGACAGTTCCTTTCCGAGCAGTACTTC
NA	TRBV4-3	TRBJ2-7	NA	CASSQDTGWSYEQYF	TGCGCCAGCAGCCAAGATACCGGGTGGTCCTACGAGCAGTACTTC
NA	TRBV27	TRBJ2-7	NA	CASSSSDTYEQYF	TGTGCCAGCAGTTCCTCCGACACCTACGAGCAGTACTTC
NA	TRBV29-1	TRBJ2-7	NA	CSGGDPWTEQYF	TGCAGCGGGGGGGACCCGTGGACCGAGCAGTACTTC
NA	TRBV7-2	TRBJ1-1	NA	CASSLGPLKRHTNTEAFF	TGTGCCAGCAGCTTAGGACCATTAAAGCGGCATACGAACACTGAAGCTTTCTTT
TRBD1	TRBV27	TRBJ2-5	once	CASRNIDRVETQYF	TGTGCCAGCAGAAATATAGACAGGGTGGAGACCCAGTACTTC
NA	TRBV19	TRBJ2-7	NA	CASSKGHSSSYEQYF	TGTGCCAGTAGTAAAGGGCACTCAAGTTCCTACGAGCAGTACTTC
TRBD1	TRBV4-2	TRBJ2-5	NA	CASRRGTGDTETQYF	TGTGCCAGCAGAAGAGGGACAGGGGATACGGAGACCCAGTACTTC
NA	TRBV28	TRBJ2-7	NA	CASSLGRRYEQYF	TGTGCCAGCAGTTTAGGCAGACGATACGAGCAGTACTTC